These T cell receptor beta chains were read from a single sample in a study of blood T cell repertoires in COVID-19. The table came from immunoSEQ multiplex PCR; TCRdb's copy has only in-frame clones and leaves some out. This table holds approximately 170,000 clones, around 81% found once. The sequenced sample was PBMCs or T cells enriched from blood (not recorded which). These TCRs come from a man aged 35 to 55 who had recovered from COVID-19. The CDR3 runs from the conserved cysteine through the conserved F or W. A D gene is named only where the DNA matches it firmly. Clone size is shown for a subset of rows, as once, few, many or a class of expanded clone.

j_call d_call v_call clone_size cdr3_nt cdr3_aa
TRBJ2-1 TRBD2 TRBV11-3 - TGTGCCAGCAGCTTAGGGGGACTAGCGGGGGGCCCCTACAATGAGCAGTTCTTC CASSLGGLAGGPYNEQFF
TRBJ2-5 TRBD2 TRBV10-3 - TGTGCCATCAGTGAAGGACTAGGTGTGACAGAGACCCAGTACTTC CAISEGLGVTETQYF
TRBJ2-3 - TRBV24-1 - TGTGCCACCAGTGGGAGCGGGCAGAACACAGATACGCAGTATTTT CATSGSGQNTDTQYF
TRBJ2-1 TRBD2 TRBV6-4 - TGTGCCAGCAGTGACGGCAGCGGGGGGCGAAATGAGCAGTTCTTC CASSDGSGGRNEQFF
TRBJ2-1 TRBD2 TRBV19 - TGTGCCAGTAGTAAGCAGCGGGGGGGTTACAATGAGCAGTTCTTC CASSKQRGGYNEQFF
TRBJ2-3 TRBD1 TRBV24-1 - TGTGCCACCAGTGATTGGACAGGGGGCGCGGGCACAGATACGCAGTATTTT CATSDWTGGAGTDTQYF
TRBJ1-6 TRBD1 TRBV30 - TGTGCCTGGAGCGTCGGGACAGTAAATTCACCCCTCCACTTT CAWSVGTVNSPLHF
TRBJ2-5 - TRBV5-1 once TGCGCCAGCAGCTGGACTACCAAGACAGGGGAGACCCAGTACTTC CASSWTTKTGETQYF
TRBJ2-5 - TRBV4-1 once TGCGCCACTAAGGGGCTACAGGAGACCCAGTACTTC CATKGLQETQYF
TRBJ1-6 - TRBV7-2 - TGTGCCAGCAGCTCGGTGGCGGGGATTAATTCACCCCTCCACTTT CASSSVAGINSPLHF
TRBJ1-6 - TRBV7-9 few TGTGCCAGCAGCTCATGGGCCTCCGGTTCCTATAATTCACCCCTCCACTTT CASSSWASGSYNSPLHF
TRBJ1-2 - TRBV19 few TGTGCCAGTAGTGGCCAGAACTATGGCTACACCTTC CASSGQNYGYTF
TRBJ2-5 TRBD2 TRBV30 - TGTGCCTGGACCAACCAAGCGGGGGCGCAGTACTTC CAWTNQAGAQYF
TRBJ2-3 TRBD2 TRBV3-1/TRBV3-2 - TGTGCCAGCAGCCAAGACGGTCTAGCGGGCAGCACAGATACGCAGTATTTT CASSQDGLAGSTDTQYF
TRBJ2-7 TRBD1 TRBV5-1 once TGCGCCAGCAGCTTGTCGGGACAGGGGTTTGGGGAGCAGTACTTC CASSLSGQGFGEQYF
TRBJ2-3 TRBD2 TRBV10-2 - TGCGCCAGCAGTGAGTCGGCAGCGGGAGGGCATACGCAGTATTTT CASSESAAGGHTQYF
TRBJ1-5 TRBD1 TRBV18 - TGTGCCAGCTCACCCAGGACAGGGCCAGAATCAGCCCAGCATTTT CASSPRTGPESAQHF
TRBJ1-2 TRBD1 TRBV5-1 - TGCGCCAGCAGCTCGGGACAGTGGGATGGCTACACCTTC CASSSGQWDGYTF
TRBJ1-3 - TRBV3-1/TRBV3-2 - TGTGCCAGCACGCCCCGTGAGTTCTCGGGAAACACCATATATTTT CASTPREFSGNTIYF
TRBJ2-5 - TRBV27 - TGTGCCAGCAGTTTATACAGGTTTGAGACCCAGTACTTC CASSLYRFETQYF
TRBJ2-1 TRBD2 TRBV19 - TGTGCCAGTAGTCTGCTAGCGGGGGGGCATGAGCAGTTCTTC CASSLLAGGHEQFF
TRBJ1-5 - TRBV4-1 - TGCGCCAGCAGCCAAGATTTTTTCACAAGTCGGCGGAATCAGCCCCAGCATTTT CASSQDFFTSRRNQPQHF
TRBJ1-2 - TRBV12-3/TRBV12-4 - TGTGCCAGCAGTTTATCAGGGCCTTATGGCTACACCTTC CASSLSGPYGYTF
TRBJ1-1 - TRBV3-1/TRBV3-2 - TGTGCCAGCAGCCAAGGGCATGAAGCTTTCTTT CASSQGHEAFF
TRBJ2-2 - TRBV9 - TGTGCCAGCAGCGCCAAACTCGGGACTCAGTACACCGGGGAGCTGTTTTTT CASSAKLGTQYTGELFF
TRBJ2-1 - TRBV7-2 - TGTGCCAGCAGCCCCGCGGCGGGGGTAGGGGGACGGAATGAGCAGTTCTTC CASSPAAGVGGRNEQFF
TRBJ1-5 - TRBV6-5 - TGTGCCAGCAGTTTACAGGCCTATCAGCCCCAGCATTTT CASSLQAYQPQHF
TRBJ2-3 - TRBV12-5 - TGTGCTAGTGGTTTGGTAGGGGGCACAGATACGCAGTATTTT CASGLVGGTDTQYF
TRBJ1-1 TRBD1 TRBV4-1 - TGCGCCAGCAGCCCCTTACAGGGGTCACCGCTTGAAGCTTTCTTT CASSPLQGSPLEAFF
TRBJ2-3 TRBD1 TRBV18 - TGTGCCAGCTCACCGACAGGGGGGGAAAGCACAGATACGCAGTATTTT CASSPTGGESTDTQYF
TRBJ1-1 - TRBV7-3 - TGTGCCAGCAGCTCACTACAAGACTCTGAAGCTTTCTTT CASSSLQDSEAFF
TRBJ2-1 - TRBV7-2 - TGTGCCAGCAGCTCGCCACGGGGCTACAATGAGCAGTTCTTC CASSSPRGYNEQFF
TRBJ2-6 TRBD1 TRBV7-2 - TGTGCCAGCAGCTTAGCCGGGACAGGGGGCGGTGGGGCCAACGTCCTGACTTTC CASSLAGTGGGGANVLTF
TRBJ1-2 - TRBV13 - TGTGCCAGCAGCTTAGGACAGGGAGCCTCCTATGGCTACACCTTC CASSLGQGASYGYTF
TRBJ1-4 TRBD1 TRBV11-2 - TGTGCCAGCAGCATGTGGGGTAGGGGGCGGGCTAATGAAAAACTGTTTTTT CASSMWGRGRANEKLFF
TRBJ2-3 - TRBV10-3 - TGTGCCATCAGTGAAGATGGGGGCGCGCAGTATTTT CAISEDGGAQYF
TRBJ2-2 - TRBV19 - TGTGCCAGTAGGCAAGCAGGGCGAGGCACCGGGGAGCTGTTTTTT CASRQAGRGTGELFF
TRBJ2-5 TRBD2 TRBV5-1 - TGCGCCAGCAGCCCGGGACTAGCGAACCAAGAGACCCAGTACTTC CASSPGLANQETQYF